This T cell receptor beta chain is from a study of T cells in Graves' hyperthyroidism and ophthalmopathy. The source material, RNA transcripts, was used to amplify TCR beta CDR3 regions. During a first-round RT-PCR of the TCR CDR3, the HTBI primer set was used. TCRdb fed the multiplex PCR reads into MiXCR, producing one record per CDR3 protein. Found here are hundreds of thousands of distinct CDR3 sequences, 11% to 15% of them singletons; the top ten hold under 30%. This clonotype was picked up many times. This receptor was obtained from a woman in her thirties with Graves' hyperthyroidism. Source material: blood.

DNA for the CDR3: TGCAGCGCCTGGGGGTCCATTAAGCGACGGGGAAAAACTAGCACAGATACGCAGTATTTT. This encodes CSAWGSIKRRGKTSTDTQYF. This chain joins TRBV29-1 and TRBJ2-3; either TRBD1 or TRBD2 may fit D (5 bases each). Deletions cut 7 bases from V and 0 bases from J, with 32 bases between. This CDR3 is built from 20 residues. Germline-derived CDR1 and CDR2 are SQVTM and ANQGSEA.